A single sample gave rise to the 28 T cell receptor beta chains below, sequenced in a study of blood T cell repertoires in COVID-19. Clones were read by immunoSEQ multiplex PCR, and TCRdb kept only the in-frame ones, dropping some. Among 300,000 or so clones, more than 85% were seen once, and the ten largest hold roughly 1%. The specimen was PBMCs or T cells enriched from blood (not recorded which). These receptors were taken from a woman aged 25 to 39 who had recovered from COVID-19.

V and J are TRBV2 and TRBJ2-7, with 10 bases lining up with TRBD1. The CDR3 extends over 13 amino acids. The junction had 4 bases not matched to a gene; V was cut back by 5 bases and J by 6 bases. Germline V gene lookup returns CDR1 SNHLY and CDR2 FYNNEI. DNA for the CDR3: TGTGCCAGCAGTAGGGACAGGGGAGGCGAGCAGTACTTC. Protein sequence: CASSRDRGGEQYF. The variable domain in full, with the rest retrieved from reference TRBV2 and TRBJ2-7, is EPEVTQTPSHQVTQMGQEVILRCVPISNHLYFYWYRQILGQKVEFLVSFYNNEISEKSEIFDDQFSVERPDGSNFTLKIRSTKLEDSAMYFCASSRDRGGEQYFGPGTRLTVT.

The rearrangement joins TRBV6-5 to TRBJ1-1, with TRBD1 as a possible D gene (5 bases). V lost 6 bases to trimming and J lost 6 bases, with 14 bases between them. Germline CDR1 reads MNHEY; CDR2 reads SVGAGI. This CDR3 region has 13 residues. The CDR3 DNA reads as TGTGCCAGCAGGGCAGGGAACCTTGCTGAAGCTTTCTTT. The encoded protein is CASRAGNLAEAFF.

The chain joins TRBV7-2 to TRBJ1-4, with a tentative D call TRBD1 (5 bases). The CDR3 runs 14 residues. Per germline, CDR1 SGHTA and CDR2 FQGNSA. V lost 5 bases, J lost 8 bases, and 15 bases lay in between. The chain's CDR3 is CASSVRRGEEKLFF. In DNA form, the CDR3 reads TGTGCCAGCAGCGTACGAAGGGGCGAAGAAAAACTGTTTTTT.

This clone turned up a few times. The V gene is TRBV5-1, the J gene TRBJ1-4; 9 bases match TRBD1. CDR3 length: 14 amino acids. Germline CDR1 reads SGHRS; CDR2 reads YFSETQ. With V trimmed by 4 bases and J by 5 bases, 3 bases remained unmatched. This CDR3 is CASSGQGWNEKLFF. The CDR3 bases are TGCGCCAGCAGCGGACAGGGGTGGAATGAAAAACTGTTTTTT. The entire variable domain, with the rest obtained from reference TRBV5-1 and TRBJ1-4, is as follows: KAGVTQTPRYLIKTRGQQVTLSCSPISGHRSVSWYQQTPGQGLQFLFEYFSETQRNKGNFPGRFSGRQFSNSRSEMNVSTLELGDSALYLCASSGQGWNEKLFFGSGTQLSVL.

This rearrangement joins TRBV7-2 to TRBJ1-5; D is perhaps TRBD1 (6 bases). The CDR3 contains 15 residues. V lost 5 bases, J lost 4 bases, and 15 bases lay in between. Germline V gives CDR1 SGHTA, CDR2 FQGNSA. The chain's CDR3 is CASSLQGRNNQPQHF. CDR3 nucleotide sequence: TGTGCCAGCAGCCTACAGGGTAGGAATAATCAGCCCCAGCATTTT.

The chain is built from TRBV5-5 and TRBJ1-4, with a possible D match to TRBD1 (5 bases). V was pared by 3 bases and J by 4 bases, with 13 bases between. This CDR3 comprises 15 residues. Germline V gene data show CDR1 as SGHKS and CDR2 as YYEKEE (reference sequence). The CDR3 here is CASSSRWGDNEKLFF. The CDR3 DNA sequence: TGTGCCAGCAGCTCCCGGTGGGGGGATAATGAAAAACTGTTTTTT.

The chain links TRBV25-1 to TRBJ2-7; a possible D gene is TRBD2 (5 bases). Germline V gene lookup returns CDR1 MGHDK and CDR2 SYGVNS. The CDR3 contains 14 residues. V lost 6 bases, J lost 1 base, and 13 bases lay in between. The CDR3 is CASSRGRGSYEQYF. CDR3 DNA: TGTGCCAGCAGCCGAGGCAGAGGGTCCTACGAGCAGTACTTC.

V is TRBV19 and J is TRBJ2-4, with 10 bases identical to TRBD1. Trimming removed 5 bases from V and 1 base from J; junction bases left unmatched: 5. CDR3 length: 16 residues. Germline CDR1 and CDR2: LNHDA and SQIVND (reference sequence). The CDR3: CASSAPGQGAKNIQYF. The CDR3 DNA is TGTGCCAGTAGTGCTCCGGGACAGGGGGCCAAAAACATTCAGTACTTC.

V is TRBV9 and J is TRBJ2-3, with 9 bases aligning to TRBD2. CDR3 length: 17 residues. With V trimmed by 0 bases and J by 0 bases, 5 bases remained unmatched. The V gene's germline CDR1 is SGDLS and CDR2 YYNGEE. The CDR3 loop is CASSVAGSGGSTDTQYF. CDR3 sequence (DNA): TGTGCCAGCAGCGTAGCGGGTAGCGGGGGCAGCACAGATACGCAGTATTTT.

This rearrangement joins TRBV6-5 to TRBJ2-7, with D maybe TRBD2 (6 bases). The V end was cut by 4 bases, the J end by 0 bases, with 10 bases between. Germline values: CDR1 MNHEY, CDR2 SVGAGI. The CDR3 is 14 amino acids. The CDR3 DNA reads TGTGCCAGCAGTTGGGACGGGAGCTCCTACGAGCAGTACTTC. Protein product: CASSWDGSSYEQYF.

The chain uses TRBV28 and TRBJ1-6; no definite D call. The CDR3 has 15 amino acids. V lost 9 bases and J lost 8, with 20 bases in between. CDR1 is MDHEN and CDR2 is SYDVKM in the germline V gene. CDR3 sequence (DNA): TGTGCCAGTTTCCCCAGGAAGGCCGGGGATTCACCCCTCCACTTT. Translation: CASFPRKAGDSPLHF.

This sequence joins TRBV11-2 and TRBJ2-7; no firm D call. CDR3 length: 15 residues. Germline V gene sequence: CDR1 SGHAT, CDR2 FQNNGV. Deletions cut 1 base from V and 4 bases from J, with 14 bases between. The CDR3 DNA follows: TGTGCCAGCAGCTTAGCCGGTTCTCCCGAGTACGAGCAGTACTTC. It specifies CASSLAGSPEYEQYF.

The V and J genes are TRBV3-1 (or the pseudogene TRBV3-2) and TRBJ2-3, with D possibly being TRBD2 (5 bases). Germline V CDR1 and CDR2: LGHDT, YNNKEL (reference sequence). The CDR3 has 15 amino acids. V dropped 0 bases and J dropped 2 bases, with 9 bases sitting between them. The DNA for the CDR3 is TGTGCCAGCAGCCAAGATCCGACTAACACAGATACGCAGTATTTT. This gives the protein CASSQDPTNTDTQYF.

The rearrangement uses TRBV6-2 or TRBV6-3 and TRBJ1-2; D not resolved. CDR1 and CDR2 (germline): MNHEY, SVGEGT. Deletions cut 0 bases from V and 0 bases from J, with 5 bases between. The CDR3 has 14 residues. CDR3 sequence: CASSYSRPNYGYTF. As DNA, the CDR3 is TGTGCCAGCAGTTACTCGAGGCCTAACTATGGCTACACCTTC.

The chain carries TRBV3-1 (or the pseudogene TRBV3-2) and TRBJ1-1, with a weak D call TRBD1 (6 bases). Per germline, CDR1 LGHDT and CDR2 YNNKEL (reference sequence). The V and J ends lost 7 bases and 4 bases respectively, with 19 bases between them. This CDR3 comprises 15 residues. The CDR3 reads CASTPANSGATEAFF. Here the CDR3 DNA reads TGTGCCAGCACCCCGGCCAATTCAGGGGCCACTGAAGCTTTCTTT.

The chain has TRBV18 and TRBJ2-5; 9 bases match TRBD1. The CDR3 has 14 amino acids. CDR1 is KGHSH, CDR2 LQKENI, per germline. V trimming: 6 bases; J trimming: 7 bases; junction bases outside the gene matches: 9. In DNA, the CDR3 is TGTGCCAGCTCCCTGGACAGGGGACCGAGGACCCAGTACTTC. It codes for CASSLDRGPRTQYF.

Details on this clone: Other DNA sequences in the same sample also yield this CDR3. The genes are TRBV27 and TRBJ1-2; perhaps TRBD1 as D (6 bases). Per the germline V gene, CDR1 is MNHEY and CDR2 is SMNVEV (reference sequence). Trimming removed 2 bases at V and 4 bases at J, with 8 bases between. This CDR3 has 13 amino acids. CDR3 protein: CASSLTGFYGYTF. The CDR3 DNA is TGTGCCAGCAGTTTAACAGGGTTCTATGGCTACACCTTC.

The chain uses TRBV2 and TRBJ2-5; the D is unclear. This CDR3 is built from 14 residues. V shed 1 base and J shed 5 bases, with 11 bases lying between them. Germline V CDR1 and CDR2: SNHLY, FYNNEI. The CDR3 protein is CASSEVFLSETQYF. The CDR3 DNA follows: TGTGCCAGCAGTGAAGTATTTTTGAGTGAGACCCAGTACTTC.

The CDR3 region has the DNA TGTGCCAGCAGTGGTCGGATAGACTCAGATACGCAGTATTTT. It specifies CASSGRIDSDTQYF. The chain links TRBV2 to TRBJ2-3; no clear D gene. Germline V CDR1 and CDR2: SNHLY, FYNNEI. CDR3 length: 14 amino acids. Trimming shortened V by 4 bases and J by 4 bases, and 12 bases separated the two germline ends.

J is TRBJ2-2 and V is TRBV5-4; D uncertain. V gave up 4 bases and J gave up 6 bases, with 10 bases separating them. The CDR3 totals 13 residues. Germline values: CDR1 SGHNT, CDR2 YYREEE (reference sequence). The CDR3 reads CASSPEFAGELFF. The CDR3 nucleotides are TGTGCCAGCAGCCCGGAGTTTGCCGGGGAGCTGTTTTTT.

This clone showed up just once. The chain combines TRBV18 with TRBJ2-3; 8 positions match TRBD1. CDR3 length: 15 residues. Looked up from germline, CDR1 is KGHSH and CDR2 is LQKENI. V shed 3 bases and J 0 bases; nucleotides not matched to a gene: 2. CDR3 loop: CASSPRTGSTDTQYF. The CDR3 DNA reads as TGTGCCAGCTCACCTCGGACAGGGAGCACAGATACGCAGTATTTT.

CDR3: CATSDQGQVAYNEQFF. The CDR3 nucleotides are TGTGCCACCAGTGACCAGGGACAGGTAGCCTACAATGAGCAGTTCTTC. The chain joins TRBV24-1 to TRBJ2-1; TRBD1 aligns across 8 bases. The CDR3 consists of 16 residues. Germline lookup yields CDR1 KGHDR and CDR2 SFDVKD. Trimming removed 4 bases from V and 2 bases from J; junction bases left unmatched: 6.

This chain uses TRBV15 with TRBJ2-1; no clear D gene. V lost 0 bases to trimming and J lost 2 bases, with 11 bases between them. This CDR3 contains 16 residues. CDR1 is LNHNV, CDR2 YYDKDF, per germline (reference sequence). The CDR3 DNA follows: TGTGCCACCAGCAGAGATTTATCTCGGGCCTACAATGAGCAGTTCTTC. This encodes CATSRDLSRAYNEQFF.

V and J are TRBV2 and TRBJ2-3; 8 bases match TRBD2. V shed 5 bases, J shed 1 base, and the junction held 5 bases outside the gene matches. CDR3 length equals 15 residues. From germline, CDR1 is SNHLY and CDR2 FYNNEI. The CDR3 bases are TGTGCCAGCAGTTTCGGGGGGGACGGCACAGATACGCAGTATTTT. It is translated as CASSFGGDGTDTQYF.

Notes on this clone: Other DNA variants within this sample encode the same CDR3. The CDR3 nucleotides are TGCAGCGTTGAACAGGGGGTATCCTACGAGCAGTACTTC. It yields the protein CSVEQGVSYEQYF. The chain has TRBV29-1 and TRBJ2-7; 7 nucleotides line up with TRBD1. The CDR3 extends over 13 amino acids. J lost 1 base, V lost 2 bases, and 2 bases had no gene match. Germline V gene sequence: CDR1 SQVTM, CDR2 ANQGSEA.

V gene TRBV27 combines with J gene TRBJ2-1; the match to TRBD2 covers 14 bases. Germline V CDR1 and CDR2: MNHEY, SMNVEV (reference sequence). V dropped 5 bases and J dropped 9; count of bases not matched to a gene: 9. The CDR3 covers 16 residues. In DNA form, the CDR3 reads TGTGCCAGCAGTCCTATGACTAGCGGGGGGGCCGGTGAGCAGTTCTTC. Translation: CASSPMTSGGAGEQFF.

The CDR3 is CASRDTLNTEAFF. In DNA, the CDR3 is TGTGCCAGCAGAGACACCCTGAACACTGAAGCTTTCTTT. The chain links TRBV28 to TRBJ1-1; no clear D gene. Looked up from germline, CDR1 is MDHEN and CDR2 is SYDVKM. V lost 6 bases to trimming and J lost 0 bases, with 8 bases between them. The CDR3 is made up of 13 amino acids.

The chain's CDR3 is CASSWSVVRENTEAFF. The CDR3 DNA is TGTGCCAGTAGCTGGTCGGTAGTCAGGGAGAACACTGAAGCTTTCTTT. V is TRBV19 and J is TRBJ1-1; possibly TRBD1 for D (5 bases). This CDR3 has 16 residues. Germline values: CDR1 LNHDA, CDR2 SQIVND (reference sequence). The V end was cut by 6 bases, the J end by 1 base, with 18 bases between.